This is a list of T cell receptor beta chains from one sample in a study of PD-L1 blockade in urothelial cancer. The table came from immunoSEQ multiplex PCR; TCRdb's copy has only in-frame clones and leaves some out. This sample yields around 50,000 clones, of which about 85% are seen a single time; more than 1.5% belongs to the top ten. The sample here was PBMCs, taken around atezolizumab (anti-PD-L1) treatment. The origin of the receptors is a man aged 45-60 years with urothelial cancer. CDR3s include the opening cysteine and the closing phenylalanine or tryptophan. D genes are given only for firm matches. Clone size appears in some rows only: once, few, many, or a class for an expanded clone.

clone_size j_call d_call v_call cdr3_nt cdr3_aa
NA TRBJ1-4 NA TRBV19 TGTGCCAGTAGTAGAATCATGGGCATCGCCTCTGAAAAACTGTTTTTT CASSRIMGIASEKLFF
NA TRBJ2-7 NA TRBV27 TGTGCCAGCAGTTTCGTAACAGGGCATCGAGGCGAGCAGTACTTC CASSFVTGHRGEQYF
NA TRBJ1-5 TRBD1 TRBV27 TGTGCCAGCAGCCCACAGGGGGCACAACCTAATCAGCCCCAGCATTTT CASSPQGAQPNQPQHF
NA TRBJ2-7 TRBD2 TRBV12-5 TGTGCTAGTGGTTCCTACCTAGCGGGAGCGTTATACGAGCAGTACTTC CASGSYLAGALYEQYF
NA TRBJ1-5 TRBD1 TRBV4-1 TGCGCCAGCAGCCAAGATCAAGCAGGGGGAAATCAGCCCCAGCATTTT CASSQDQAGGNQPQHF
NA TRBJ2-2 TRBD1 TRBV19 TGTGCCAGTCGGCCTGGTCCGGGACAGGGACCGAACACCGGGGAGCTGTTTTTT CASRPGPGQGPNTGELFF
NA TRBJ2-2 NA TRBV7-2 TGTGCCAGCAGCCGTGTCCAGCGGGCGAAGTTTCCCGGGGAGCTGTTTTTT CASSRVQRAKFPGELFF
few TRBJ1-5 NA TRBV6-1 TGTGCCAGCAGTGTCCAGGGGTGGAACAATCAGCCCCAGCATTTT CASSVQGWNNQPQHF
few TRBJ2-7 NA TRBV4-3 TGCGCCAGCAGCCAACGGCGGGACCCGCCCTACGAGCAGTACTTC CASSQRRDPPYEQYF
NA TRBJ2-3 NA TRBV6-1 TGTGCCAGCAGTGAGCTTCCGGGCAGGGCCAGCACAGATACGCAGTATTTT CASSELPGRASTDTQYF
once TRBJ2-3 NA TRBV10-3 TGTGCCACCGAACAGGTTGATACGCAGTATTTT CATEQVDTQYF
NA TRBJ2-2 NA TRBV4-3 TGCGCCAGCAGCCAAGATCAAGGGAGTTGGGGCGGGGAGCTGTTTTTT CASSQDQGSWGGELFF
once TRBJ2-1 NA TRBV9 TGTGCCAGCAGCGTAGTTGGACAGAACAATGAGCAGTTCTTC CASSVVGQNNEQFF
NA TRBJ2-7 NA TRBV27 TGTGCCAGCAGTGAATCACCGGGACATTATTTCTCCTACGAGCAGTACTTC CASSESPGHYFSYEQYF
NA TRBJ1-1 TRBD1 TRBV19 TGTGCCAGTTCCCAACAGGGGAAAGGTAACACTGAAGCTTTCTTT CASSQQGKGNTEAFF
few TRBJ2-2 TRBD2 TRBV7-9 TGTGCCAGCAGCTTTTCCTCCGTAGCGGGGACGAACACCGGGGAGCTGTTTTTT CASSFSSVAGTNTGELFF
NA TRBJ1-1 NA TRBV9 TGTGCCAGCAGCGAAGGGGATTACACTGAAGCTTTCTTT CASSEGDYTEAFF
NA TRBJ1-3 NA TRBV10-3 TGTGCCACCGAACAGGGCTCTGGAAACACCATATATTTT CATEQGSGNTIYF
NA TRBJ2-1 TRBD2 TRBV5-1 TGCGCCAGCAGCTTTCCAGCGGGAGAGAGGTTGAATGAGCAGTTCTTC CASSFPAGERLNEQFF
once TRBJ2-1 NA TRBV5-7 TGTGCCAGCAGCTCCTGGACAGACGAAGCGGTTGGGAATGAGCAGTTCTTC CASSSWTDEAVGNEQFF
NA TRBJ2-3 NA TRBV5-5 TGTGCCAGCAGCTTGGGGGGGGTAGATACGCAGTATTTT CASSLGGVDTQYF
few TRBJ2-7 NA TRBV28 TGTGCCAGCAGTTTGGTGGGAAACAGGGCCTACGAGCAGTACTTC CASSLVGNRAYEQYF
NA TRBJ2-3 TRBD2 TRBV7-3 TGTGCCAGCAGCTCTGGACTAGCGGGGGGTGAAGATACGCAGTATTTT CASSSGLAGGEDTQYF
NA TRBJ1-5 NA TRBV28 TGTGCCAGCAGCCTTGGGGGACTGGGTCAGCCCCAGCATTTT CASSLGGLGQPQHF
NA TRBJ2-5 NA TRBV7-9 TGTGCCAGCAGCTTAGCGCTACAGAGTTCGGAGACCCAGTACTTC CASSLALQSSETQYF
NA TRBJ1-5 NA TRBV27 TGTGCCAGCAGTTTCAGGGTTGGGGATCAGCCCCAGCATTTT CASSFRVGDQPQHF
NA TRBJ1-6 NA TRBV7-9 TGTGCCAGCAGCCCCAACAGCTTTGGCTCACCCCTCCACTTT CASSPNSFGSPLHF
NA TRBJ2-7 NA TRBV15 TGTGCCACCAGCACAAAGGGGCAGGGGATCTTCGACGAGCAGTACTTC CATSTKGQGIFDEQYF
NA TRBJ2-7 NA TRBV7-2 TGTGCCAGCAGCTTAGATCTTCGGTGGGAGCAGTACTTC CASSLDLRWEQYF
few TRBJ2-7 TRBD2 TRBV15 TGTGCCACCAGCAGAGTGGTCGGGCTAGCGGGGGTGAGCGAGCAGTACTTC CATSRVVGLAGVSEQYF
NA TRBJ1-1 TRBD1 TRBV30 TGTGCCTGGAGTGTGCAGGGGGCGGCTGAAGCTTTCTTT CAWSVQGAAEAFF
NA TRBJ2-7 NA TRBV27 TGTGCCAGCAGTTTTACATTCTCCTCCTACGAGCAGTACTTC CASSFTFSSYEQYF
NA TRBJ1-1 TRBD1 TRBV4-2 TGTGCCAGCAGCCAAACAGGGGGCGCGGACACTGAAGCTTTCTTT CASSQTGGADTEAFF
once TRBJ2-7 TRBD1 TRBV2 TGTGCCAGCAGGGACCGGGACAGGGGTGCCTACGAGCAGTACTTC CASRDRDRGAYEQYF
NA TRBJ1-5 NA TRBV7-2 TGTGCCAGCAGCGGCCAACAGGGCCTTAATCAGCCCCAGCATTTT CASSGQQGLNQPQHF
NA TRBJ2-1 TRBD2 TRBV5-1 TGCGCCAGCAGCTCCCCGAGACTAGCGGGGGACAATGAGCAGTTCTTC CASSSPRLAGDNEQFF
NA TRBJ2-1 TRBD2 TRBV7-9 TGTGCCAGCAGCTTAGGTCTAGCGGGCCTGGGGGATGAGCAGTTCTTC CASSLGLAGLGDEQFF
NA TRBJ2-2 TRBD1 TRBV6-6 TGTGCCAGCATTTCAGGGGGGAACACCGGGGAGCTGTTTTTT CASISGGNTGELFF
NA TRBJ2-1 NA TRBV27 TGTGCCAGTAACCCCCGCGGCCCCCACAATGAGCAGTTCTTC CASNPRGPHNEQFF
NA TRBJ2-2 NA TRBV28 TGTGCCAGCAGTTTTTTCGGGAACACCGGGGAGCTGTTTTTT CASSFFGNTGELFF
NA TRBJ1-6 TRBD1 TRBV10-3 TGTGCCATCAGAGCCCTGGGAGTCAGTGGGGGACAGGGGGTTTCACCCCTCCACTTT CAIRALGVSGGQGVSPLHF
NA TRBJ1-1 TRBD1 TRBV10-3 TGTGCCATCAGTGGTCCCGGGACAGGGGACGGCACTGAAGCTTTCTTT CAISGPGTGDGTEAFF
few TRBJ1-1 NA TRBV6-4 TGTGCCAGCAGTGACTCGACAGGAGGTGAAACGGAAGCTTTCTTT CASSDSTGGETEAFF
NA TRBJ1-1 NA TRBV2 TGTGCCAGCAGTGTATCAGGTAACACTGAAGCTTTCTTT CASSVSGNTEAFF
NA TRBJ1-6 NA TRBV10-3 TGTGCCATCAGTGAGGGAGGAGGGGAGATGTATAATTCACCCCTCCACTTT CAISEGGGEMYNSPLHF
few TRBJ2-3 TRBD2 TRBV9 TGTGCCAGCAGCGTAGCGGTCGGGGGGTACACAGATACGCAGTATTTT CASSVAVGGYTDTQYF
NA TRBJ2-7 NA TRBV28 TGTGCCAGCAGTCCCAGACAGGTCGGCTACGAGCAGTACTTC CASSPRQVGYEQYF
NA TRBJ2-1 NA TRBV7-8 TGTGCCAGCAGCTTAGACAGCGGAAGAGGTGAGCAGTTCTTC CASSLDSGRGEQFF